The text below deals with one T cell receptor (beta chain). This clonotype was detected a few times. No antigen is known for it. No quality values exist for individual bases; no much larger clone is one base distant. Ophthalmopathy patients had moderately to severely active disease, with a Clinical Activity Score of 3 or more, a NOSPECS grade of 4 or more, and a disease duration of less than 3 months. The study excluded patients with uncontrolled infections, other autoimmune diseases, pregnancy or lactation. Diagnoses relied on clinical symptoms, serum thyroxine and TRAb, thyroid ultrasound and orbital computed tomography. PBMCs were isolated from approximately 10 ml of fresh peripheral blood by Ficoll-Paque density gradient centrifugation. Trizol reagent was used to extract total RNA, and RNA quality was then checked on an Agilent 2100 Bioanalyzer. The CDR3 spans 16 residues, from the cysteine through the phenylalanine. The retained sequence is limited to the CDR3, 48 bases, with the frame set at the first base. CDR1 and CDR2 were assigned from the germline V gene (reference sequence) as LNHDA and SQIVND. Trimming takes 3 bases off V and 3 bases off J; junction bases not matched to a gene: 7.

Amplification of TCR beta CDR3 regions was carried out from RNA transcripts. The first round of RT-PCR for the TCR CDR3 was performed with the HTBI primer set and the Qiagen OneStep RT-PCR kit. The libraries were constructed in a second round of multiplex PCR and then size-selected and purified. Sequencing of the libraries was done on an Illumina HiSeq2000 using paired-end 100 bp reads. On the authors' methods: Raw data were processed with SOAPnuke, discarding reads with adapters, uncalled bases, mean Phred below 15, or no exact constant-primer or identifier match. COPE v1.2.5 was used to merge high-quality paired reads, and clonotypes were defined as unique nucleotide sequences. MiTCR v1.1 was used to align the clonotypes against IMGT TRBV, TRBD and TRBJ reference segments. Analysis was restricted to V-J combinations with a frequency above 0.0001, which covered roughly 99% of repertoires. The TCS score was defined as F50 (clonal expansion) divided by E x V (chaos), with BLOSUM62-based TCRdist calculated between CDR3 peptides within each V-J. Welch's t-statistics and random forest reduced roughly 500 V-J features to 10 to 15, which were used in a naive Bayes classifier (R e1071). TCRdb redid the processing of the public reads, applying fastp at Q25 and MiXCR, and retained in-frame beta chains. Each CDR3 protein appears once, grouped with its most common genes and DNA. TCRdb's processing, not the study's, gives the V and J calls here. The sample table shows around 300,000 distinct CDR3 sequences, and about an eighth are seen once. Roughly 35% of the sample goes to the ten largest clones.

The sample is drawn from a study of T cells in Graves' hyperthyroidism and ophthalmopathy (dated by TCRdb to about 2019). Study-wide context: Peripheral blood was collected at initial diagnosis, before any treatment. The 100 or so discovery patients were randomly divided into training and test sets at a 7:3 ratio. To identify TCR V-J signatures that set the groups apart, the researchers used a discovery cohort of about a hundred patients, made up of roughly 45 with Graves' ophthalmopathy and 57 with stable Graves' hyperthyroidism. The study also compared thyroid tissue and blood T-cell repertoires from five or six Graves' hyperthyroidism patients. TCR Vbeta CDR3 sequencing of roughly 140 peripheral blood samples (fewer than 45 ophthalmopathy, about 80 hyperthyroidism and roughly 17 progressor patients) is reported in the paper. After sampling, hyperthyroidism patients received methimazole starting at 30 mg daily, and ophthalmopathy patients received high-dose intravenous methylprednisolone. Whether ophthalmopathy could be predicted prospectively was tested in an independent validation cohort made up of roughly 20 hyperthyroidism patients plus 17 patients who later progressed to ophthalmopathy. Points the paper makes about the study in general: A 13 V-J signature model separated ophthalmopathy from stable hyperthyroidism, with approximately 86% sensitivity and 81.08% specificity in cross-validation and 80%/75% in testing. No statistical method was used to fix the sample size in advance, and group allocation was not hidden from the investigators. Most expanded thyroid clonotypes (frequency above 0.001) were also found in blood, which suggests that blood repertoires may mirror thyroid immune responses. In validation, the model predicted progression to ophthalmopathy a median of about 6.5 months before onset, with about 64% sensitivity and about 72% specificity.

The specimen was blood. This chain is built from TRBV19 and TRBJ2-1; the central 8 bases match TRBD2. This TCR was recovered from a woman aged 40 to 49 with Graves' ophthalmopathy. CDR3 reads: CASSMGNGRVYNEQFF. The DNA reads as follows: TGTGCCAGTAGTATGGGTAACGGGAGGGTCTACAATGAGCAGTTCTTC.